This TCR beta chain is from a study of blood T cell repertoires in COVID-19. Overall study context: Italy, Spain and the United States were the sources of the convalescent and acute COVID-19 samples. In each case, the material was cDNA or gDNA derived from T cells, B-cell-depleted T cells, or PBMCs.

In the original processing: It was from reference gene primer amplification that nucleated cell counts were estimated. Sequenced by immunoSEQ multiplex PCR; TCRdb stores in-frame clones only, minus some. V, J and clone size derive from that table, while D and trimming were established from the DNA sequence. Here the sample spans about 68,000 clones, about 86% being singletons. Trimming pared 5 bases from V and 2 bases from J, leaving 13 bases between. The CDR3 runs 14 residues. Germline V lookup: CDR1 SGHTA, CDR2 FQGNSA. The source is a man aged 50-59 years with acute or convalescent COVID-19. Sequencing was performed on peripheral blood. This chain connects TRBV7-2 to TRBJ2-7, with a possible D match to TRBD1 (6 bases). The CDR3 DNA sequence: TGTGCCAGCAGCCAGACAGGTCCTACCTACGAGCAGTACTTC. Its translation: CASSQTGPTYEQYF.